This T cell receptor beta chain originates from a study of shared clonotypes between healthy human individuals. Overall study results and limits: Generally, naive subsets came out with larger estimated richness than memory subsets.

It was at deep level that the assay was run. The table came from immunoSEQ multiplex PCR; TCRdb's copy has only in-frame clones and leaves some out. The sample shows about 590,000 clones, around 95% of them seen only once. The J segment lost 15 bases and the V segment lost 3 bases, leaving 5 bases of the junction unmatched. The CDR3 loop spans 12 amino acids. The V gene's germline CDR1 is SGHNT and CDR2 YYREEE (reference sequence). This clone was recorded once. What it recognizes is unknown. CD8 cells classed as naive were CD45RO-negative and positively selected for CCR7, excluding terminally differentiated effector memory CD45RA+ cells.

The TCR comes from a woman aged 25 to 39 in good health. V gene TRBV5-4 combines with J gene TRBJ2-1; 11 positions match TRBD2. The sequenced sample consisted of naive CD8+ T cells sorted from blood. CDR3 region: CASSSTSGSGFF. CDR3 nucleotide sequence: TGTGCCAGCAGCTCAACTAGCGGGAGTGGGTTCTTC. The variable domain in full, completed from reference TRBV5-4 and TRBJ2-1, reads ETGVTQSPTHLIKTRGQQVTLRCSSQSGHNTVSWYQQALGQGPQFIFQYYREEENGRGNFPPRFSGLQFPNYSSELNVNALELDDSALYLCASSSTSGSGFFGPGTRLTVL.